This T cell receptor (beta chain) came from a study of Graves' ophthalmopathy and Graves' hyperthyroidism. On the study more broadly: Stable hyperthyroidism meant no ophthalmopathy within 18 months of follow-up. Findings and limits, study-wide: Detection in blood was also observed for most expanded thyroid clonotypes above 0.001 frequency. A roughly 80% specificity and 87.88% sensitivity were achieved by a 13-signature model that separated ophthalmopathy from stable hyperthyroidism.

On this clonotype: Its antigen is currently unknown.

Trimming pared 4 bases from V and 8 bases from J, leaving 12 bases between. The CDR3 is 14 residues long. CDR1 is SGHTA, CDR2 FQGNSA, per germline. RNA transcripts provided the template for amplifying TCR beta CDR3 regions. HTBI-primed first-round RT-PCR preceded second-round multiplex PCR. TCRdb analysed the multiplex PCR reads with MiXCR anew, one entry per CDR3 protein. The sample shows around 1,000,000 distinct CDR3 sequences, 35% to 40% of them seen only once. The chain employs TRBV7-2 and TRBJ1-6; D is undetermined. The sequence was collected from an adult man with Graves' hyperthyroidism. The material sequenced was peripheral blood or thyroid tissue (not recorded which). The CDR3 DNA follows: TGTGCCAGCAGCTCGGACGGTCCTTATTCACCCCTCCACTTT. Its translation is CASSSDGPYSPLHF.